This passage covers 25 T cell receptor beta chains from one sample sequenced in a study of cytomegalovirus exposure and HLA in healthy donors. Use of 60 Vbeta and 13 Jbeta primers characterized the PCR. Profiled with immunoSEQ multiplex PCR; TCRdb holds only in-frame clones, not every one. The profile covers around 99,000 clones, with over 75% appearing a single time and 3.4% taken by the ten largest. Input material: PBMCs. These receptors were obtained from a man aged 40-49 years in good health and CMV-seronegative.

The chain couples TRBV7-2 to TRBJ2-7; 9 bases fit TRBD2. With V trimmed by 4 bases and J by 0 bases, 4 bases remained unmatched. The CDR3 consists of 15 residues. Germline V CDR1 and CDR2: SGHTA, FQGNSA. CDR3 coding DNA: TGTGCCAGCAGCTGGACTAGCGCAAGCTCCTACGAGCAGTACTTC. Translating gives CASSWTSASSYEQYF.

This clone has more than one count but fewer than ten. The J gene is TRBJ2-3, the V gene TRBV6-1, with 11 bases aligning to TRBD2. Trimming removed 2 bases from V and 4 bases from J; junction bases left unmatched: 2. CDR3 length: 15 residues. Germline CDR1 and CDR2: MNHNS and SASEGT. CDR3 loop: CASSELAGGSDTQYF. The CDR3 bases are TGTGCCAGCAGTGAACTAGCGGGGGGCTCAGATACGCAGTATTTT.

The gene calls are TRBV5-1 and TRBJ1-4; 10 bases match TRBD1. Germline-derived CDR1 and CDR2 are SGHRS and YFSETQ. The V gene end was trimmed by 1 base and the J gene end by 3 bases; junction bases not matched to a gene: 3. The CDR3 has 16 amino acids. The CDR3 DNA reads as TGCGCCAGCAGCTTGTATGGGACAGGGGCTAATGAAAAACTGTTTTTT. Protein: CASSLYGTGANEKLFF.

J is TRBJ2-5 and V is TRBV4-1; D unresolved. This CDR3 has 16 residues. V gave up 0 bases and J gave up 4 bases, with 15 bases separating them. CDR1 is MGHRA, CDR2 YSYEKL, per germline. The CDR3: CASSQDRRIQRETQYF. The CDR3 DNA sequence: TGCGCCAGCAGCCAAGATCGGCGGATTCAGCGAGAGACCCAGTACTTC.

For the CDR3, the DNA is TGTGCCAGCTCATTGACAGGGGACCGCTATGGCTACACCTTC. Amino acid sequence: CASSLTGDRYGYTF. V gene TRBV18 combines with J gene TRBJ1-2, with 8 bases lining up with TRBD1. V gave up 5 bases and J gave up 4 bases; unmatched junction bases: 6. The CDR3 is 14 residues long. Germline V lookup: CDR1 KGHSH, CDR2 LQKENI.

The chain employs TRBV29-1 and TRBJ2-1, with 10 bases identical to TRBD2. Trimming at V came to 2 bases and at J to 10 bases, leaving 5 bases not matched to a gene. CDR3 length equals 13 residues. Germline V gene data show CDR1 as SQVTM and CDR2 as ANQGSEA. The CDR3 protein is CSVESGRAEEQFF. The CDR3 nucleotides are TGCAGCGTTGAAAGCGGGAGGGCCGAAGAGCAGTTCTTC.

This rearrangement joins TRBV19 to TRBJ2-7; TRBD1 matches at 8 bases. With V trimmed by 4 bases and J by 1 base, 12 bases remained unmatched. The V gene's germline CDR1 is LNHDA and CDR2 SQIVND (reference sequence). CDR3 size: 17 residues. CDR3 in DNA: TGTGCCAGTAGTACTTATACGGGGACAGGATATTCCTACGAGCAGTACTTC. It codes for CASSTYTGTGYSYEQYF.

The rearrangement joins TRBV2 to TRBJ1-2; 7 bases match TRBD1. The CDR3 is made up of 13 amino acids. CDR1 and CDR2 from the germline V gene are SNHLY and FYNNEI. Germline trimming cut 3 bases from V and 4 bases from J; bases unmatched to any gene: 2. The chain's CDR3 is CASSDHRGYGYTF. The CDR3 DNA reads as TGTGCCAGCAGTGACCACAGGGGCTATGGCTACACCTTC.

The chain recombines TRBV30 with TRBJ2-1; D is undetermined. Trimming pared 2 bases from V and 6 bases from J, leaving 5 bases between. Germline-derived CDR1 and CDR2 are GTSNPN and SVGIG (reference sequence). CDR3 length: 11 amino acids. The CDR3: CAWSRLNEQFF. CDR3 DNA: TGTGCCTGGAGTCGTCTCAATGAGCAGTTCTTC.

The chain carries TRBV28 and TRBJ1-2; D may be TRBD1 (6 bases). Germline V gives CDR1 MDHEN, CDR2 SYDVKM. The germline V and J ends were trimmed by 6 bases and 0 bases, with 11 bases remaining between them. This CDR3 comprises 14 residues. The CDR3 DNA reads TGTGCCAGCAGCCCGACAGGAGCTAACTATGGCTACACCTTC. Translating gives CASSPTGANYGYTF.

V and J are TRBV30 and TRBJ2-2; D unresolved. This CDR3 region has 14 residues. Germline V gene lookup returns CDR1 GTSNPN and CDR2 SVGIG (reference sequence). V was trimmed by 0 bases and J by 1 base, leaving 6 bases between them. CDR3 protein: CAWSVSRNTGELFF. Written as DNA, the CDR3 is TGTGCCTGGAGTGTTTCCAGGAACACCGGGGAGCTGTTTTTT.

The chain is built from TRBV7-9 and TRBJ2-2, with 8 positions matching TRBD1. The trim removed 5 bases at V and 1 base at J, leaving 9 bases unmatched. The CDR3 has 17 residues. CDR1 SEHNR and CDR2 FQNEAQ come from the germline V gene (reference sequence). CDR3 amino acids: CASSPQRGQGNTGELFF. The CDR3 coding sequence is TGTGCCAGCAGCCCACAAAGAGGACAGGGGAACACCGGGGAGCTGTTTTTT.

The chain uses TRBV13 and TRBJ1-1, with D possibly TRBD1 on 5 matching bases. Germline V CDR1 and CDR2: PRHDT, FYEKMQ (reference sequence). Trimming left V 5 bases short and J 0 bases short, with 13 bases between. This CDR3 has 15 residues. In DNA form, the CDR3 reads TGTGCCAGCAGCAATCAGGGCCGGATGAACACTGAAGCTTTCTTT. Residues: CASSNQGRMNTEAFF. Filled out from reference TRBV13 and TRBJ1-1, the complete variable domain reads AAGVIQSPRHLIKEKRETATLKCYPIPRHDTVYWYQQGPGQDPQFLISFYEKMQSDKGSIPDRFSAQQFSDYHSELNMSSLELGDSALYFCASSNQGRMNTEAFFGQGTRLTVV.

Written as DNA, the CDR3 is TGCAGCATTAATCGACAGGACTTGAGCTCTGGAAACACCATATATTTT. This gives the protein CSINRQDLSSGNTIYF. The gene calls are TRBV29-1 and TRBJ1-3; tentatively, D is TRBD1 (6 bases). There are 16 residues in the CDR3. Trimming left V 8 bases short and J 0 bases short, with 20 bases between. Germline V gene sequence: CDR1 SQVTM, CDR2 ANQGSEA.

This clone appeared a few times. This rearrangement joins TRBV5-1 to TRBJ1-5; D is perhaps TRBD1 (5 bases). The V gene's germline CDR1 is SGHRS and CDR2 YFSETQ. Trimming removed 0 bases from V and 7 bases from J, with 17 bases in between. The CDR3 loop spans 16 amino acids. The CDR3 bases are TGCGCCAGCAGCTTGGACGGACACTCCCCCGGGCAGCCCCAGCATTTT. Protein: CASSLDGHSPGQPQHF.

The chain is built from TRBV5-6 and TRBJ1-5; maybe TRBD1 (6 bases). The germline V gene has CDR1 SGHDT and CDR2 YYEEEE. Trimming took off 0 bases at V and 3 bases at J, with 16 bases between the two ends. This CDR3 has 17 residues. In DNA form, the CDR3 reads TGTGCCAGCAGCTTGGCCGTGGGGGCGCCTAACAATCAGCCCCAGCATTTT. It specifies CASSLAVGAPNNQPQHF.

V gene TRBV11-2 combines with J gene TRBJ2-2; 7 bases line up with TRBD2. This CDR3 comprises 14 residues. Germline trimming cut 2 bases from V and 4 bases from J; bases unmatched to any gene: 1. The germline CDR1 and CDR2 sequences are SGHAT and FQNNGV. Here the CDR3 reads CASSLREGTGELFF. The CDR3, as DNA: TGTGCCAGCAGCTTAAGGGAGGGCACCGGGGAGCTGTTTTTT.

The chain uses TRBV5-4 and TRBJ2-1; D remains ambiguous. Looked up from germline, CDR1 is SGHNT and CDR2 is YYREEE (reference sequence). Trimming took 5 bases from V and 4 from J, leaving 10 bases between them. The CDR3 is made up of 13 amino acids. CDR3 nucleotide sequence: TGTGCCAGCAGTCTTCCGGAGTACAATGAGCAGTTCTTC. Translating it yields CASSLPEYNEQFF.

The CDR3 loop is CASRPGTPPGANVLTF. CDR3 nucleotides: TGTGCCAGCAGGCCCGGGACACCCCCTGGGGCCAACGTCCTGACTTTC. The V call is TRBV27, the J call TRBJ2-6, with D possibly TRBD1 on 6 matching bases. Trimming took 6 bases from V and 2 from J, leaving 14 bases between them. The germline gives CDR1 MNHEY, CDR2 SMNVEV (reference sequence). CDR3 size: 16 residues.

The rearrangement joins TRBV27 to TRBJ1-2, with 8 bases fitting TRBD1. The germline V gene has CDR1 MNHEY and CDR2 SMNVEV (reference sequence). Trimming cost V 0 bases and J 4 bases; bases outside gene matches: 4. The CDR3 spans 15 residues. CDR3 coding DNA: TGTGCCAGCAGTTTATCGGCGGGACAGGTCTATGGCTACACCTTC. Translation: CASSLSAGQVYGYTF.

Comment on this clone: Other DNA sequences in this sample translate to the same CDR3. The rearrangement uses TRBV6-5 and TRBJ2-1, with D perhaps matching TRBD2 (5 bases). This CDR3 is 12 amino acids long. Trimming left V 4 bases short and J 8 bases short, with 9 bases between. Germline V gene data show CDR1 as MNHEY and CDR2 as SVGAGI. The CDR3 DNA reads as TGTGCCAGCAGTTCGGGAATCGATGAGCAGTTCTTC. Its protein is CASSSGIDEQFF.

This chain connects TRBV5-6 to TRBJ2-7; 7 nucleotides align to TRBD2. The germline CDR1 and CDR2 sequences are SGHDT and YYEEEE. V shed 4 bases and J 1 base; nucleotides not matched to a gene: 17. The CDR3 has 18 amino acids. CDR3 sequence reads: CASSPPVGREERSYEQYF. For the CDR3, the DNA is TGTGCCAGCAGCCCACCGGTGGGACGGGAGGAACGGTCCTACGAGCAGTACTTC.

This chain links TRBV28 with TRBJ2-7; a possible D gene is TRBD2 (6 bases). V lost 6 bases to trimming and J lost 1 base, with 19 bases between them. Germline V lookup: CDR1 MDHEN, CDR2 SYDVKM. CDR3 length equals 16 residues. This CDR3 reads CASSPNPGGRSYEQYF. CDR3 DNA sequence: TGTGCCAGCAGCCCCAACCCCGGGGGACGTTCCTACGAGCAGTACTTC.

This chain uses TRBV18 with TRBJ1-3, with TRBD1 as a possible D gene (6 bases). The CDR3 covers 14 residues. Germline values: CDR1 KGHSH, CDR2 LQKENI. Between the trimmed V and J ends, which lost 3 bases and 1 base, there was a span of 7 bases. The DNA of the CDR3 is TGTGCCAGCTCACCGAGGGGGTCTGGAAACACCATATATTTT. Translation: CASSPRGSGNTIYF. Full variable domain (rest looked up from reference TRBV18 and TRBJ1-3): NAGVMQNPRHLVRRRGQEARLRCSPMKGHSHVYWYRQLPEEGLKFMVYLQKENIIDESGMPKERFSAEFPKEGPSILRIQQVVRGDSAAYFCASSPRGSGNTIYFGEGSWLTVV.

A note on this clone: At one boundary the junction diverges from the germline segment, which might be a read error. The gene calls are TRBV7-7 and TRBJ2-7; 10 nucleotides match TRBD2. The CDR3 covers 14 residues. CDR1 is SSHAT and CDR2 is FNYEAQ in the germline V gene (reference sequence). CDR3 sequence (DNA): TGTGCTAGCAGCCCTGGGACTAGCGCCAACGAGCAGTACTTC. Amino acid sequence: CASSPGTSANEQYF.